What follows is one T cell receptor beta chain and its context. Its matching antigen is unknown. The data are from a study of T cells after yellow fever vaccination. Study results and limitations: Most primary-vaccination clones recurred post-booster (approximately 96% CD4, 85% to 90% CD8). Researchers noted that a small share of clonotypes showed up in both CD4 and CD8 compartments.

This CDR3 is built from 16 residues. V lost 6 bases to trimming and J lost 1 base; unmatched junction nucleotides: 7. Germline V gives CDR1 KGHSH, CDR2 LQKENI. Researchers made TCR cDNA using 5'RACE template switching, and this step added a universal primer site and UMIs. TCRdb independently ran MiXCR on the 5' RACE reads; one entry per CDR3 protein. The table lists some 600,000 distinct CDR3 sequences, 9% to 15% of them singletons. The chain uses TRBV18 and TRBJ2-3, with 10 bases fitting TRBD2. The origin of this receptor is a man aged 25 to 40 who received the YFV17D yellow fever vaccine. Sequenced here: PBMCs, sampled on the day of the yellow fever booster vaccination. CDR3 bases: TGTGCCAGCTCTCCAGGGACTAGCGTCCGCACAGATACGCAGTATTTT. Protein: CASSPGTSVRTDTQYF.